This T cell receptor (beta chain) came from a study of cytomegalovirus exposure and HLA in healthy donors. V lost 2 bases and J 0 bases, leaving 7 bases between the germline ends. This CDR3 comprises 14 residues. Germline CDR1 SGHVS, CDR2 FNYEAQ. The PCR had 60 Vbeta and 13 Jbeta primers. Some clones are missing from TCRdb's copy, which holds only in-frame ones; the method was immunoSEQ multiplex PCR. The sample has 110,000 to 150,000 clones, 75% to 80% seen once. The sample was PBMCs. The clonotype was recovered from a woman in her fifties or sixties in good health and CMV-seronegative. The V and J genes are TRBV7-6 and TRBJ1-1, with unresolved D. The CDR3 coding sequence is TGTGCCAGCAGCTTATCCGGTCTGAACACTGAAGCTTTCTTT. Its protein is CASSLSGLNTEAFF.